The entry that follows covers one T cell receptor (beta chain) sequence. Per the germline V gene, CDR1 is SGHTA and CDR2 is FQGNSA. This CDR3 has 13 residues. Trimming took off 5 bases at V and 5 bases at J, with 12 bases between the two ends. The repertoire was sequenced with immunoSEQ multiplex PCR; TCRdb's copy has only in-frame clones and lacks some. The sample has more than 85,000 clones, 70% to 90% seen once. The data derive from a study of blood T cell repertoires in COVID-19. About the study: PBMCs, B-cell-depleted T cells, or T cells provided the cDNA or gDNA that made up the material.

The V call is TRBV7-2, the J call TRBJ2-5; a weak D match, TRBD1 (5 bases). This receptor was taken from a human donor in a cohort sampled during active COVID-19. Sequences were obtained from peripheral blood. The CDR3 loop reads CASSPRVAETQYF. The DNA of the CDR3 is TGTGCCAGCAGCCCCAGGGTAGCCGAGACCCAGTACTTC.